The 20 T cell receptor beta chains listed next were all sequenced from one sample in a study of identical twins. Using its own MiXCR run on the 5' RACE reads, TCRdb lists one record per CDR3 protein. Found here are 1.5 million to 2 million distinct CDR3 sequences, less than 35% of them singletons; the top ten hold under 0.35%. The sample consisted of cord blood. Source of these receptors: a newborn girl in good health.

The J gene is TRBJ2-3, the V gene TRBV28; D possibly corresponds to TRBD2 (6 bases). Germline V gives CDR1 MDHEN, CDR2 SYDVKM. V was trimmed by 1 base and J by 5 bases, leaving 13 bases between them. The CDR3 consists of 15 residues. For the CDR3, the DNA is TGTGCCAGCAGTTTATACGGGAGCAGTGTAGATACGCAGTATTTT. Protein sequence: CASSLYGSSVDTQYF.

The chain has TRBV6-2 or TRBV6-3 and TRBJ2-1, with D tentatively TRBD1 (6 bases). V dropped 0 bases and J dropped 0 bases, with 21 bases sitting between them. This CDR3 has 20 amino acids. CDR1 and CDR2 from the germline V gene are MNHEY and SVGEGT. In DNA, the CDR3 is TGTGCCAGCAGTTACTCGTTCGGGACAAGGGGGATGGACTCCTACAATGAGCAGTTCTTC. It yields the protein CASSYSFGTRGMDSYNEQFF.

The chain joins TRBV6-2 or TRBV6-3 to TRBJ1-3; D unclear. There are 16 residues in the CDR3. V was cut by 6 bases and J by 2 bases, with 17 bases left in between. CDR1 is MNHEY and CDR2 is SVGEGT in the germline V gene. This chain's CDR3 is CASRLPGIPPGNTIYF. CDR3 DNA sequence: TGTGCCAGCAGACTACCCGGGATTCCCCCTGGAAACACCATATATTTT.

This clonotype was picked up many times. This chain uses TRBV28 with TRBJ2-4; D uncertain. TRBJ2-7 explains the end of the DNA better; the J call may be wrong. This CDR3 contains 12 residues. CDR1 is MDHEN and CDR2 is SYDVKM in the germline V gene. CDR3 region: CASSTEPYEQYF. The DNA for the CDR3 is TGTGCCAGCAGTACAGAGCCCTACGAGCAGTACTTC.

The rearrangement uses TRBV18 and TRBJ2-7; 11 positions match TRBD2. The trim removed 4 bases at V and 4 bases at J, leaving 9 bases unmatched. Germline V lookup: CDR1 KGHSH, CDR2 LQKENI. There are 16 residues in the CDR3. DNA of the CDR3: TGTGCCAGCTCACTAGGGACCGGGACTAGCGGATACGAGCAGTACTTC. Translated: CASSLGTGTSGYEQYF.

The chain joins TRBV6-5 to TRBJ1-3, with no clear D. The V and J ends lost 7 bases and 0 bases respectively, with 13 bases between them. This CDR3 contains 15 residues. The germline V gene encodes CDR1 MNHEY and CDR2 SVGAGI. The CDR3 DNA reads TGTGCCAGCACCACGGGGTTAGACTCTGGAAACACCATATATTTT. Protein product: CASTTGLDSGNTIYF.

This clonotype was seen a few times. This chain uses TRBV5-1 with TRBJ2-1; D is ambiguous. From germline, CDR1 is SGHRS and CDR2 YFSETQ. Trimming cost V 1 base and J 3 bases, with 8 bases left between them. The CDR3 is 14 residues long. DNA of the CDR3: TGCGCCAGCAGCTTGCTTACTTACTACAATGAGCAGTTCTTC. It is translated as CASSLLTYYNEQFF.

The rearrangement joins TRBV5-1 to TRBJ2-5, with TRBD1 identical over 9 bases. The length of the CDR3 is 17 residues. CDR1 is SGHRS and CDR2 is YFSETQ in the germline V gene. Losses at the gene ends were 4 bases for V and 11 bases for J; bases not matched to a gene: 21. The CDR3 sequence: CASSPRIVRDRDVQQYF. In DNA, the CDR3 is TGCGCCAGCAGCCCAAGAATTGTCCGGGACAGGGATGTGCAACAGTACTTC.

The chain recombines TRBV10-3 with TRBJ1-2; no reliable D call. The CDR3 runs 11 residues. CDR1 is ENHRY and CDR2 is SYGVKD in the germline V gene. Trimming pared 4 bases from V and 6 bases from J, leaving 6 bases between. The CDR3 loop reads CAISGEDGYTF. CDR3 DNA: TGTGCCATCAGTGGGGAGGATGGCTACACCTTC.

This chain connects TRBV3-1 to TRBJ2-4, with D possibly being TRBD2 (5 bases). The J call is doubtful: the DNA matches TRBJ2-5 better. The CDR3 covers 17 residues. Per germline, CDR1 LGHDT and CDR2 YNNKEL (reference sequence). The CDR3 is CASSPSTIVGRQETQYF. The CDR3 DNA is TGTGCCAGCAGCCCTAGCACAATTGTGGGTCGGCAAGAGACCCAGTACTTC.

This clonotype came up a few times. At one end the junction does not follow the germline gene, possibly because of a read error. The chain employs TRBV2 and TRBJ1-5; D uncertain. Germline V gene lookup returns CDR1 SNHLY and CDR2 FYNNEI. There are 14 residues in the CDR3. The CDR3 sequence: CAGSGSAINQPQHF. The DNA of the CDR3 is TGTGCCGGCAGTGGGTCAGCTATCAATCAGCCCCAGCATTTT.

V gene TRBV5-1 combines with J gene TRBJ1-2, with D perhaps TRBD1 (6 bases). Trimming shortened V by 2 bases and J by 4 bases, and 18 bases separated the two germline ends. Germline CDR1 reads SGHRS; CDR2 reads YFSETQ. The CDR3 is 16 amino acids. The CDR3: CASSLRTWGLSYGYTF. DNA of the CDR3: TGCGCCAGCAGCTTACGGACGTGGGGGCTTTCCTATGGCTACACCTTC.

This clonotype was detected a few times. V is TRBV24-1 and J is TRBJ2-3, with 10 positions matching TRBD2. The CDR3 covers 16 residues. Trimming took 8 bases from V and 6 from J; bases not matched to a gene: 13. Germline V gene sequence: CDR1 KGHDR, CDR2 SFDVKD. The CDR3 loop is CATTPGPSGRLDTQYF. The CDR3 DNA reads as TGTGCCACCACCCCGGGACCTAGCGGGAGACTGGATACGCAGTATTTT.

This clonotype came up a few times. In nucleotides, the CDR3 is TGTGCCACCATGGACATAAGGAATGAAAAACTGTTTTTT. This codes for CATMDIRNEKLFF. The chain uses TRBV15 and TRBJ1-4; a weak D match, TRBD1 (5 bases). CDR3 length: 13 amino acids. The V end was cut by 7 bases, the J end by 5 bases, with 11 bases between. Per the germline V gene, CDR1 is LNHNV and CDR2 is YYDKDF (reference sequence).

This chain joins TRBV6-5 and TRBJ2-7; unclear D gene. Germline-derived CDR1 and CDR2 are MNHEY and SVGAGI. This CDR3 contains 12 residues. Trimming cost V 5 bases and J 3 bases, with 8 bases left between them. The CDR3 sequence: CASSKGNYEQYF. DNA for the CDR3: TGTGCCAGCAGTAAAGGGAACTACGAGCAGTACTTC.

This clonotype turned up a few times. This chain links TRBV20-1 with TRBJ2-7; D is uncertain. Germline values: CDR1 DFQATT, CDR2 SNEGSKA (reference sequence). CDR3 length: 13 residues. V was clipped by 1 base and J by 2 bases, with 9 bases between them. CDR3 residues: CSARAEATYEQYF. CDR3 nucleotide sequence: TGCAGTGCTAGAGCCGAAGCCACCTACGAGCAGTACTTC.

The chain is built from TRBV9 and TRBJ1-6; the match to TRBD1 covers 9 bases. The CDR3 contains 14 residues. Germline V lookup: CDR1 SGDLS, CDR2 YYNGEE. The V segment lost 4 bases and the J segment 8 bases; nucleotides outside the gene matches: 4. The CDR3 nucleotides read TGTGCCAGCAGCTCTACAGGGGGCGATTCACCCCTCCACTTT. This translates into CASSSTGGDSPLHF.

This clonotype was picked up many times. This rearrangement joins TRBV14 to TRBJ2-3; 9 bases agree with TRBD1. With V trimmed by 3 bases and J by 4 bases, 5 bases remained unmatched. Per germline, CDR1 SGHDN and CDR2 FVKESK. The CDR3 sequence is 15 residues long. The CDR3 protein is CASSHPWDRADTQYF. The CDR3 bases are TGTGCCAGCAGCCACCCCTGGGACAGGGCAGATACGCAGTATTTT.

This clonotype was observed a few times. The chain is built from TRBV5-1 and TRBJ1-6; 8 nucleotides align to TRBD1. Per the germline V gene, CDR1 is SGHRS and CDR2 is YFSETQ. V trimming: 4 bases; J trimming: 5 bases; junction bases outside the gene matches: 2. The CDR3 totals 14 residues. CDR3 protein: CASSMTGDNSPLHF. The CDR3 region has the DNA TGCGCCAGCAGCATGACAGGGGATAATTCACCCCTCCACTTT.

The chain is built from TRBV3-1 and TRBJ2-1; TRBD2 matches at 8 bases. Germline lookup yields CDR1 LGHDT and CDR2 YNNKEL (reference sequence). The CDR3 runs to 21 residues. Unmatched junction bases numbered 18, after V lost 0 bases and J lost 2 bases. The CDR3 nucleotides read TGTGCCAGCAGCCAAGATCGGGGGAAGCTAGCGGGTTCAAGGGCCTACAATGAGCAGTTCTTC. It is translated as CASSQDRGKLAGSRAYNEQFF.